Listed below are T cell receptor beta chains from one sample, sequenced in a study of blood T cell repertoires in COVID-19. The assay was immunoSEQ multiplex PCR, and TCRdb's table has in-frame clones only and misses some. The sample shows approximately 70,000 clones, roughly nine tenths of them seen only once. Material: peripheral blood. The receptors here all came from a man between 65 and 85 years old with active COVID-19. Both conserved end residues are part of each CDR3. The D gene is left open where the match is weak. Clone size is given for some rows only: seen once, a few or many times, or a class if the clone is expanded.

abundance: NA; d_gene: TRBD1; v_gene: TRBV2; j_gene: TRBJ1-4; CDR3nt: TGTGCCAGCAGTACCGACAGGGGAGATAATGAAAAACTGTTTTTT; CDR3aa: CASSTDRGDNEKLFF
abundance: NA; d_gene: NA; v_gene: TRBV28; j_gene: TRBJ1-2; CDR3nt: TGTGCCAGCAGTTCGGGGAACTATGGCTACACCTTC; CDR3aa: CASSSGNYGYTF
abundance: NA; d_gene: NA; v_gene: TRBV12-3/TRBV12-4; j_gene: TRBJ2-6; CDR3nt: TGTGCCAGCAGGAATGGCGGGGCCAACGTCCTGACTTTC; CDR3aa: CASRNGGANVLTF
abundance: NA; d_gene: NA; v_gene: TRBV28; j_gene: TRBJ1-3; CDR3nt: TGTGCCAGCAGCCCCCCCCAGGGGCACACCATATATTTT; CDR3aa: CASSPPQGHTIYF
abundance: NA; d_gene: TRBD1; v_gene: TRBV6-5; j_gene: TRBJ1-1; CDR3nt: TGTGCCAGCACCACGACAGGGGGCAACACTGAAGCTTTCTTT; CDR3aa: CASTTTGGNTEAFF
abundance: once; d_gene: TRBD2; v_gene: TRBV27; j_gene: TRBJ2-1; CDR3nt: TGTGCCAGCAGTTTACCCGGGACTAGCTACAATGAGCAGTTCTTC; CDR3aa: CASSLPGTSYNEQFF
abundance: NA; d_gene: TRBD2; v_gene: TRBV11-3; j_gene: TRBJ2-2; CDR3nt: TGTGCCAGCAGCTTAGTGGCGGGACTAGCGGGAGCGGGGACCGGGGAGCTGTTTTTT; CDR3aa: CASSLVAGLAGAGTGELFF
abundance: NA; d_gene: TRBD2; v_gene: TRBV7-2; j_gene: TRBJ2-1; CDR3nt: TGTGCCAGCAGCTTAGCCGGGAGGGCCAGCGATGAGCAGTTCTTC; CDR3aa: CASSLAGRASDEQFF
abundance: once; d_gene: TRBD2; v_gene: TRBV9; j_gene: TRBJ2-1; CDR3nt: TGTGCCAGCAGCGTAGGTGCGGGAGGGGAAGACAATGAGCAGTTCTTC; CDR3aa: CASSVGAGGEDNEQFF
abundance: once; d_gene: NA; v_gene: TRBV14; j_gene: TRBJ1-3; CDR3nt: TGTGCCAGCAGGTCCGGGACTGGAAACACCATATATTTT; CDR3aa: CASRSGTGNTIYF
abundance: once; d_gene: NA; v_gene: TRBV5-1; j_gene: TRBJ2-7; CDR3nt: TGCGCCAGCAAGCGGTGGACAGGGAGGGTGTACGAGCAGTACTTC; CDR3aa: CASKRWTGRVYEQYF
abundance: NA; d_gene: TRBD2; v_gene: TRBV2; j_gene: TRBJ2-3; CDR3nt: TGTGCCAGCAGTGAAGTGACTAGCGGTACGCAGTATTTT; CDR3aa: CASSEVTSGTQYF
abundance: NA; d_gene: TRBD1; v_gene: TRBV2; j_gene: TRBJ2-3; CDR3nt: TGTGCCAGCAGCCCGGGACAGAGCACAGATACGCAGTATTTT; CDR3aa: CASSPGQSTDTQYF
abundance: NA; d_gene: TRBD1; v_gene: TRBV19; j_gene: TRBJ1-2; CDR3nt: TGTGCCAGTAGTCTGACCCCAGGGGGCGCTTATGGCTACACCTTC; CDR3aa: CASSLTPGGAYGYTF
abundance: once; d_gene: TRBD2; v_gene: TRBV11-2; j_gene: TRBJ2-3; CDR3nt: TGTGCCAGCAGCCCGGAGGGGGGCATTAGCGGGAGTACAGATACGCAGTATTTT; CDR3aa: CASSPEGGISGSTDTQYF
abundance: NA; d_gene: NA; v_gene: TRBV7-2; j_gene: TRBJ2-3; CDR3nt: TGTGCCAGCACCCTTGGGGCGGTGAGCACAGATACGCAGTATTTT; CDR3aa: CASTLGAVSTDTQYF
abundance: NA; d_gene: TRBD2; v_gene: TRBV28; j_gene: TRBJ2-3; CDR3nt: TGTGCCAGCACCCCGAAGCTAGCGGGAGGGGCAGATACGCAGTATTTT; CDR3aa: CASTPKLAGGADTQYF
abundance: NA; d_gene: NA; v_gene: TRBV4-3; j_gene: TRBJ2-3; CDR3nt: TGCGCCAGCAGCCAAGATCCCGCCCCCCCGGGGGTAGATACGCAGTATTTT; CDR3aa: CASSQDPAPPGVDTQYF
abundance: once; d_gene: TRBD2; v_gene: TRBV6-6; j_gene: TRBJ2-7; CDR3nt: TGTGCCAGCACCTGGGGACTAGCGGGAGGGGAGCAGTACTTC; CDR3aa: CASTWGLAGGEQYF
abundance: NA; d_gene: NA; v_gene: TRBV18; j_gene: TRBJ1-2; CDR3nt: TGTGCCAGCTCACCACCCATAGCCCTCTATGGCTACACCTTC; CDR3aa: CASSPPIALYGYTF
abundance: NA; d_gene: TRBD1; v_gene: TRBV19; j_gene: TRBJ2-7; CDR3nt: TGTGCCAGTAGCCCGGGACAGGACCATACCTACGAGCAGTACTTC; CDR3aa: CASSPGQDHTYEQYF
abundance: once; d_gene: NA; v_gene: TRBV6-2/TRBV6-3; j_gene: TRBJ2-1; CDR3nt: TGTGCCAGCAGCGGACGAGGGCGGGGAGTCTACAATGAGCAGTTCTTC; CDR3aa: CASSGRGRGVYNEQFF
abundance: once; d_gene: NA; v_gene: TRBV7-9; j_gene: TRBJ2-3; CDR3nt: TGTGCCAGCAGCCCTCCGATCGGAGGGAACACAGATACGCAGTATTTT; CDR3aa: CASSPPIGGNTDTQYF